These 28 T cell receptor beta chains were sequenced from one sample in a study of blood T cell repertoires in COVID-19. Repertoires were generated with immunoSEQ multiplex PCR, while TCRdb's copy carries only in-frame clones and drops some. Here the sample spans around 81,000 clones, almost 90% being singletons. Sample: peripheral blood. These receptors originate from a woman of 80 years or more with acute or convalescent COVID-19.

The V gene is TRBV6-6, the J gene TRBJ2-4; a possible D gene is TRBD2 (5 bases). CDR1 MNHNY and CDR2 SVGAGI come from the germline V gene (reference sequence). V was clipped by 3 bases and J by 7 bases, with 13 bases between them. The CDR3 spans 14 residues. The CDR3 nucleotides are TGTGCCAGCAGTTATTCCTCGAGGGAGAACATTCAGTACTTC. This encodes CASSYSSRENIQYF.

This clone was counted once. The CDR3 is CASSKSDRRSYGYTF. The CDR3 bases are TGTGCCAGTAGTAAATCAGACAGGCGTTCCTATGGCTACACCTTC. The chain is built from TRBV19 and TRBJ1-2; D might be TRBD1 (6 bases). The V gene lost 4 bases and the J gene lost 4 bases, with 16 bases spanning the gap. This CDR3 has 15 amino acids. In germline, CDR1 is LNHDA, CDR2 SQIVND (reference sequence). Complete variable domain (other parts from reference TRBV19 and TRBJ1-2): DGGITQSPKYLFRKEGQNVTLSCEQNLNHDAMYWYRQDPGQGLRLIYYSQIVNDFQKGDIAEGYSVSREKKESFPLTVTSAQKNPTAFYLCASSKSDRRSYGYTFGSGTRLTVV.

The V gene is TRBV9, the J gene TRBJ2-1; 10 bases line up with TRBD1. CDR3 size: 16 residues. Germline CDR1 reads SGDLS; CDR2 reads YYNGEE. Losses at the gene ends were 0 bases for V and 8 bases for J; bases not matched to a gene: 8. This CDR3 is CASSVGLGQGSHEQFF. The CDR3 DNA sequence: TGTGCCAGCAGCGTAGGTTTGGGACAGGGGAGCCATGAGCAGTTCTTC.

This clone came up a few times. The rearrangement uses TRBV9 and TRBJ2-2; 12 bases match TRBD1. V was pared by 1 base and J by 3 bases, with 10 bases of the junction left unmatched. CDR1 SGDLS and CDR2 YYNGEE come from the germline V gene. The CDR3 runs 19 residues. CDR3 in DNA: TGTGCCAGCAGCGTAAAAGGGTCCGGGACAGGGGGCCACACCGGGGAGCTGTTTTTT. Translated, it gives CASSVKGSGTGGHTGELFF.

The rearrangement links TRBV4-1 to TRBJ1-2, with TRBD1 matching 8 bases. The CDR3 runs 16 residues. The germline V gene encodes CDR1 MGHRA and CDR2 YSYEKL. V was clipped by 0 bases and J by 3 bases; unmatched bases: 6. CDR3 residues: CASSQDGGQGHYGYTF. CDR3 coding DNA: TGCGCCAGCAGCCAAGATGGAGGACAGGGTCACTATGGCTACACCTTC.

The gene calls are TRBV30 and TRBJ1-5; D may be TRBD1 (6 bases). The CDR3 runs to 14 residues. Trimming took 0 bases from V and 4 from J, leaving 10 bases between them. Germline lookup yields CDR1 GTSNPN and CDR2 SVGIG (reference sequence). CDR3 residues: CAWSVITGNQPQHF. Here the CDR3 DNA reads TGTGCCTGGAGTGTAATTACAGGGAATCAGCCCCAGCATTTT.

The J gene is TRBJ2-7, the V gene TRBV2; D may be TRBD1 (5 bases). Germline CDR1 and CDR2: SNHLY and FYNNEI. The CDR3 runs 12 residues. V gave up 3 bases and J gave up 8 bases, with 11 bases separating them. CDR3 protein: CASSDRVSKQYF. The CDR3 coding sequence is TGTGCCAGCAGTGACAGGGTCAGCAAGCAGTACTTC. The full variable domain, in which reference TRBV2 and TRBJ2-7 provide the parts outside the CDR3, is EPEVTQTPSHQVTQMGQEVILRCVPISNHLYFYWYRQILGQKVEFLVSFYNNEISEKSEIFDDQFSVERPDGSNFTLKIRSTKLEDSAMYFCASSDRVSKQYFGPGTRLTVT.

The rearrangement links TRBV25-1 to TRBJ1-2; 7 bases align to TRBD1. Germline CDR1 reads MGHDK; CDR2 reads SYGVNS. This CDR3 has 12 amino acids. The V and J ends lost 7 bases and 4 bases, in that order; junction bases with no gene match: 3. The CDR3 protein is CASIRDSYGYTF. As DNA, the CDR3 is TGTGCCAGCATCCGGGACAGCTATGGCTACACCTTC.

CDR3 in DNA: TGTGCCAGCAGCTTGGGGGGGTTGAACGGGGAGCTGTTTTTT. As protein: CASSLGGLNGELFF. The chain couples TRBV11-1 to TRBJ2-2; 7 bases agree with TRBD2. The ends lost 3 bases at V and 7 bases at J; junction bases unmatched: 5. Germline CDR1 is SGHAT and CDR2 is FQDESV (reference sequence). The CDR3 length is 14 residues.

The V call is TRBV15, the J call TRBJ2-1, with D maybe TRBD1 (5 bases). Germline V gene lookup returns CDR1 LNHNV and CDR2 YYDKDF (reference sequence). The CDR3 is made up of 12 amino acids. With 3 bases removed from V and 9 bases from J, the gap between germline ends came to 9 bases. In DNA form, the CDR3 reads TGTGCCACCAGCAGTCTAAGGGGTGAGCAGTTCTTC. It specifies CATSSLRGEQFF.

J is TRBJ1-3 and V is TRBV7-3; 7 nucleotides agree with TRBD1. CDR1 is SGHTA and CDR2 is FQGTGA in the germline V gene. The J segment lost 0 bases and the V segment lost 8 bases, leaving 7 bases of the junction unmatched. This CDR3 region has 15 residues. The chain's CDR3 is CASSAAGGSGNTIYF. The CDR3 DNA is TGTGCCAGCTCGGCCGCAGGGGGCTCTGGAAACACCATATATTTT. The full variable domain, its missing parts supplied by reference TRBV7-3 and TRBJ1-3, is GAGVSQTPSNKVTEKGKYVELRCDPISGHTALYWYRQSLGQGPEFLIYFQGTGAADDSGLPNDRFFAVRPEGSVSTLKIQRTERGDSAVYLCASSAAGGSGNTIYFGEGSWLTVV.

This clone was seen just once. CDR3 coding DNA: TGTGCCAGCAGCAAGGAACTCGAGGGATATGGCTACACCTTC. It specifies CASSKELEGYGYTF. V is TRBV7-8 and J is TRBJ1-2; no firm D call. Germline CDR1 reads SGHVS; CDR2 reads FQNEAQ. This CDR3 comprises 14 residues. The V and J ends lost 5 bases and 5 bases respectively, with 15 bases between them.

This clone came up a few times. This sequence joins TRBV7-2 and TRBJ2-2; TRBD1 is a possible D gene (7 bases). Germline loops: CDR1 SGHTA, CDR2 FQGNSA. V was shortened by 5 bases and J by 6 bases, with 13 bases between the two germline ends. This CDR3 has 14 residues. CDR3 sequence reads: CASSTRGRSGELFF. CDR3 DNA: TGTGCCAGCAGCACCAGGGGGAGGTCCGGGGAGCTGTTTTTT.

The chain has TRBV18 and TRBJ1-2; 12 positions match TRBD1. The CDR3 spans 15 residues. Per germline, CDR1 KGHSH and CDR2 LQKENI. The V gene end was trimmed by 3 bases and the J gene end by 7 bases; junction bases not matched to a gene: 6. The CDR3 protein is CASSPPGQGAGGYTF. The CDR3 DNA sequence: TGTGCCAGCTCACCCCCGGGACAGGGGGCAGGTGGCTACACCTTC.

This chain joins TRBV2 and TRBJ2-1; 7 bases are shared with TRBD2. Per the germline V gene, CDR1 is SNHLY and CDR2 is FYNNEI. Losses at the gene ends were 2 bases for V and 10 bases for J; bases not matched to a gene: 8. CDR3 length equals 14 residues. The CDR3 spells CASSESGTLREQFF. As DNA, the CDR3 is TGTGCCAGCAGTGAAAGCGGGACCCTCAGGGAGCAGTTCTTC.

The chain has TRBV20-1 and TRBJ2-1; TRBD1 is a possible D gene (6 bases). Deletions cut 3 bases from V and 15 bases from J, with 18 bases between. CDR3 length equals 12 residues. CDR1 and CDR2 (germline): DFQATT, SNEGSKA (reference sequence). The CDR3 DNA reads TGCAGTGCTAGTCGGGTTGGGGGCAGTGGGTTCTTC. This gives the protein CSASRVGGSGFF.

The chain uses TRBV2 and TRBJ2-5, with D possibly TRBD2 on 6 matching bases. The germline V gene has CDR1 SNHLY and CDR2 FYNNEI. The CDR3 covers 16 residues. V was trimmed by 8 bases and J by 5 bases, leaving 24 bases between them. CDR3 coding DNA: TGTGCCAGCCACGCGACTAGTGCCCGGGGTGGGGAGACCCAGTACTTC. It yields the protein CASHATSARGGETQYF.

Here the CDR3 DNA reads TGTGCCAGCAGACAGGCCCAGGTAGGCAATCAGCCCCAGCATTTT. It yields the protein CASRQAQVGNQPQHF. J is TRBJ1-5 and V is TRBV16, with D perhaps matching TRBD1 (5 bases). With 6 bases removed from V and 2 bases from J, the gap between germline ends came to 14 bases. Germline V gene data show CDR1 as KGHSY and CDR2 as FQNENV. This CDR3 region has 15 residues.

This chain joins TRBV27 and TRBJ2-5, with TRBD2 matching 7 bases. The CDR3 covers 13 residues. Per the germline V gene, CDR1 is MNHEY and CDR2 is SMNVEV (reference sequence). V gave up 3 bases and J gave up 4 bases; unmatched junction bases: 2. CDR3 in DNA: TGTGCCAGCAGTTTGCGGGGGACAGAGACCCAGTACTTC. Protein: CASSLRGTETQYF.

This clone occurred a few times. The CDR3 sequence: CASTLGQTNTEAFF. CDR3 DNA sequence: TGTGCCAGTACCCTGGGACAAACGAACACTGAAGCTTTCTTT. The V gene is TRBV19, the J gene TRBJ1-1, with D tentatively TRBD1 (6 bases). V lost 7 bases, J lost 1 base, and 13 bases lay in between. The CDR3 is 14 residues long. The germline CDR1 and CDR2 sequences are LNHDA and SQIVND (reference sequence).

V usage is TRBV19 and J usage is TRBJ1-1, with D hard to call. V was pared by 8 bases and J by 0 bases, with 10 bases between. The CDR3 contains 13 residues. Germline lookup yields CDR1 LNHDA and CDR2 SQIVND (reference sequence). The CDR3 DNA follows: TGTGCCAGTTTAGGCAGGATGAACACTGAAGCTTTCTTT. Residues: CASLGRMNTEAFF.

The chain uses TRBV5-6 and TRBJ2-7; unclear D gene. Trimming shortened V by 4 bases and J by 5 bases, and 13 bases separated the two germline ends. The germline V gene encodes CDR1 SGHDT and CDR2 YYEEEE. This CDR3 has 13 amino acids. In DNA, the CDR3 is TGTGCCAGCAGCCGGCTCACTCGGGACGAGCAGTACTTC. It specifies CASSRLTRDEQYF.

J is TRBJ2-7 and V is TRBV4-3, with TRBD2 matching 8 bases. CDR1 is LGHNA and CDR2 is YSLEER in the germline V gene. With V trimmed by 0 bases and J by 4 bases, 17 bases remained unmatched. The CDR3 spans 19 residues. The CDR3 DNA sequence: TGCGCCAGCAGCCAAGAACTCTCGGGGGGGTCTAGTGATTTTTACGAGCAGTACTTC. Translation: CASSQELSGGSSDFYEQYF.

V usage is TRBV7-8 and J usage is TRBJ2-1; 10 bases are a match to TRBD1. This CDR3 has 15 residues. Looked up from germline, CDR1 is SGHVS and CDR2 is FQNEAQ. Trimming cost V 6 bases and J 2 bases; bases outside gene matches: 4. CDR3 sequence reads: CASRGDRGPYNEQFF. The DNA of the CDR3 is TGTGCCAGCAGGGGGGACAGGGGCCCCTACAATGAGCAGTTCTTC.

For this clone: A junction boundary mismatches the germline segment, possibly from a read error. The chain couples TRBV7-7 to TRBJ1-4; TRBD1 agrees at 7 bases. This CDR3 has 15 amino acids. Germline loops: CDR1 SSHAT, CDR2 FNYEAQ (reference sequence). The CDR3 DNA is TGTGCTAGCAGCGCTAGGACAGGAACGGGGGAAAAACTGTTTTTT. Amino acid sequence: CASSARTGTGEKLFF.

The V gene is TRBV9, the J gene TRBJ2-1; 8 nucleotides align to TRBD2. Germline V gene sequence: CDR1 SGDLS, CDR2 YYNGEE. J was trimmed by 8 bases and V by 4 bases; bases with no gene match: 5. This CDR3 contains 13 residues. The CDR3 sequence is CASSWGLVDEQFF. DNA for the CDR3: TGTGCCAGCAGCTGGGGACTAGTTGATGAGCAGTTCTTC.

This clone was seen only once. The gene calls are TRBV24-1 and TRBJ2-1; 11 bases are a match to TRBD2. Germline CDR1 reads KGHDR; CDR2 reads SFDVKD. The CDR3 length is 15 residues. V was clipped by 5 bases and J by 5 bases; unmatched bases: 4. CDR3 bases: TGTGCCACCAGTGTCGGGACTAGCGGAAACAATGAGCAGTTCTTC. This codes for CATSVGTSGNNEQFF.

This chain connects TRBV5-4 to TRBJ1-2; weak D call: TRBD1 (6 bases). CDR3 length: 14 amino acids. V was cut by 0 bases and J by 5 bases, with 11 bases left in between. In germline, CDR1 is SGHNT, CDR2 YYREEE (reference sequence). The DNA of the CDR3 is TGTGCCAGCAGCTTGGACAGGGCGGAGTATGGCTACACCTTC. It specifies CASSLDRAEYGYTF.